A single count supports the clone carrying this TCR beta chain. Its cognate antigen is unknown. The sample has other DNA sequences that encode this CDR3 too. These data originate in a study of T cell responses to AZD1222 COVID-19 vaccine. Second-dose groups at about 4 or about 12 weeks were pooled. General study points: Every sample of the repertoires postdated the peak T cell response. At study baseline, merely five or six AZD1222 recipients were seropositive. Mostly white British, mostly female donors; authors suggested clonal diversity may be underestimated.

TCRdb keeps only in-frame clones here, not all; method: immunoSEQ multiplex PCR. The sample carries around 96,000 clones, about 89% recorded once. Sequenced here: peripheral blood, sampled 28 days after the second AZD1222 dose. The sequence derives from an adult who received the AZD1222 COVID-19 vaccine.

CDR3 sequence: CASISNTEAFF. CDR3 nucleotides: TGTGCCAGCATCTCGAACACTGAAGCTTTCTTT. The rearrangement links TRBV28 to TRBJ1-1; no definite D call. Trimming shortened V by 7 bases and J by 1 base, and 4 bases separated the two germline ends. Germline CDR1 and CDR2: MDHEN and SYDVKM. This CDR3 is 11 amino acids long.